The subject of this entry is one T cell receptor beta chain. At one end, the junction sequence differs from germline, possibly due to a read error. The data were obtained in a study of T cells in Graves' hyperthyroidism and ophthalmopathy. RNA transcripts gave rise to amplified TCR beta CDR3 regions. The study used the HTBI primer set for a first-round RT-PCR of the TCR CDR3. A single record per CDR3 protein comes from TCRdb applying MiXCR to the multiplex PCR reads. Of 85,000 to 110,000 distinct CDR3 sequences in the sample, over 45% were seen once. Germline V gives CDR1 LNHNV, CDR2 YYDKDF (reference sequence). CDR3 length: 13 amino acids.

The chain employs TRBV15 and TRBJ2-6; maybe TRBD1 (6 bases). Sequences were obtained from blood. The receptor's source is a man aged 40-49 years with Graves' hyperthyroidism. CDR3 amino acids: CATSGYPGDTEAF. Here the CDR3 DNA reads TGTGCCACCAGCGGATATCCAGGGGACACTGAAGCTTTC.